This TCR beta chain came from a study of T-cell memory formation after mild COVID-19. About the research overall: The two donors had largely donor-specific TCR clusters.

Study-wide findings and caveats: Among clones peaking at day 37 in the second wave, SARS-CoV-2 specificity remained unconfirmed. Chiefly within CM and EM were the contracting CD4+ clones; CD8+ ones were within EMRA.

Of note for this clonotype: Its antigen is unknown.

This CDR3 is 15 amino acids long. Germline trimming cut 3 bases from V and 4 bases from J; bases unmatched to any gene: 3. Germline V gene sequence: CDR1 SGHKS, CDR2 YYEKEE (reference sequence). cDNA libraries for TCR alpha and TCR beta, carrying sample barcodes and UMIs, came from 5'RACE with constant-segment primers. TCRdb ran MiXCR on the 5' RACE reads and lists one entry per CDR3 protein. In the table there are approximately 300,000 distinct CDR3 sequences, 15% to 20% of which are singletons. The chain joins TRBV5-5 to TRBJ2-1; 11 nucleotides match TRBD2. The TCR was taken from a man aged 18 to 30 who had mild COVID-19 (a few samples of this study predate the infection). Cell type and time point are not known. The sample comprised PBMCs or a T cell subset sorted from them (not recorded which). The CDR3 reads CASSWGLAVYNEQFF. CDR3 nucleotides: TGTGCCAGCAGCTGGGGACTAGCGGTTTACAATGAGCAGTTCTTC.